The source of this T cell receptor (beta chain) is a study of Graves' ophthalmopathy and Graves' hyperthyroidism. For the study at large: Peripheral blood collection took place at initial diagnosis, before any treatment. General observations from the study: In predicting ophthalmopathy progression, the model reached about 71% sensitivity and around 72% specificity. Blood repertoires reportedly contained most expanded thyroid clonotypes above 0.001 frequency.

Transcripts of RNA were the source for amplifying TCR beta CDR3 regions. First-round RT-PCR used HTBI primers; second-round multiplex PCR followed. From the multiplex PCR reads, TCRdb called clonotypes with MiXCR, one entry per CDR3 protein. The sample records some 750,000 distinct CDR3 sequences, roughly two fifths being singletons. Turning to this clonotype: Its matching antigen is unknown. One end of the junction is discordant with germline, which a read error may explain.

This CDR3 has 14 amino acids. Germline V lookup: CDR1 MNHEY, CDR2 SVGAGI. The TCR comes from an adult man with Graves' ophthalmopathy. The chain uses TRBV6-5 and TRBJ2-7, with a tentative D call TRBD2 (6 bases). Material: peripheral blood. The DNA of the CDR3 is TGTGCCAGCAGTGAATCTGGGGAGGCTGGGGAGCTGTACTTC. Translated: CASSESGEAGELYF.